These 23 T cell receptor beta chains share one sample of origin, sequenced in a study of T-cell memory formation after mild COVID-19. TCRdb re-analysed the 5' RACE reads in MiXCR, keeping a single row per CDR3 protein. Among roughly 200,000 distinct CDR3 sequences listed, approximately 16% were seen once. The sequenced sample was PBMCs or a T cell subset sorted from them (not recorded which). Receptor source: an adult woman who had mild COVID-19 (a few samples of this study predate the infection). Cell type and time point are not known.

The chain links TRBV24-1 to TRBJ1-1; D call uncertain. Germline V lookup: CDR1 KGHDR, CDR2 SFDVKD. There are 13 residues in the CDR3. Between the trimmed V and J ends, which lost 9 bases and 4 bases, there was a span of 14 bases. The CDR3 nucleotides are TGTGCCACCGGTGCAAGGTCTGGCACTGAAGCTTTCTTT. This gives the protein CATGARSGTEAFF.

This sequence joins TRBV2 and TRBJ2-1; 10 positions agree with TRBD2. The CDR3 is 15 amino acids. CDR1 SNHLY and CDR2 FYNNEI come from the germline V gene. Germline trimming cut 5 bases from V and 7 bases from J; bases unmatched to any gene: 8. The CDR3: CASSRASGSGNEQFF. CDR3 in DNA: TGTGCCAGCAGTAGAGCTAGCGGGAGCGGGAATGAGCAGTTCTTC.

The sample holds a few counts of this clonotype. The V call is TRBV4-1, the J call TRBJ1-1, with 10 bases fitting TRBD1. The CDR3 has 14 amino acids. Germline trimming cut 3 bases from V and 7 bases from J; bases unmatched to any gene: 5. The germline V gene encodes CDR1 MGHRA and CDR2 YSYEKL. CDR3 DNA sequence: TGCGCCAGCAGCCAGGGACAGGGGCTAGTTGAAGCTTTCTTT. Its translation is CASSQGQGLVEAFF.

This clonotype occurred a few times. The chain links TRBV28 to TRBJ2-7; D is undetermined. The CDR3 loop spans 13 amino acids. V was clipped by 10 bases and J by 3 bases, with 16 bases between them. Germline V gene lookup returns CDR1 MDHEN and CDR2 SYDVKM. CDR3: CATLGPQSYEQYF. The DNA of the CDR3 is TGTGCCACCCTAGGCCCACAAAGCTACGAGCAGTACTTC. The whole variable domain, remainder taken from reference TRBV28 and TRBJ2-7, is DVKVTQSSRYLVKRTGEKVFLECVQDMDHENMFWYRQDPGLGLRLIYFSYDVKMKEKGDIPEGYSVSREKKERFSLILESASTNQTSMYLCATLGPQSYEQYFGPGTRLTVT.

The chain combines TRBV12-3 or TRBV12-4 with TRBJ1-4; unclear D gene. The CDR3 contains 13 residues. The ends were cut back, 4 bases at V and 5 bases at J, with 8 bases in the middle. Written as DNA, the CDR3 is TGTGCCAGCAGTTCGCGACGGAATGAAAAACTGTTTTTT. It encodes CASSSRRNEKLFF.

This clonotype has only a few counts. The rearrangement links TRBV6-2 or TRBV6-3 to TRBJ2-6; D is unclear. The ends were cut back, 2 bases at V and 4 bases at J, with 9 bases in the middle. CDR3 length: 15 amino acids. Per the germline V gene, CDR1 is MNHEY and CDR2 is SVGEGT. The CDR3 region is CASSYLRAGANVLTF. Here the CDR3 DNA reads TGTGCCAGCAGTTACCTAAGGGCCGGGGCCAACGTCCTGACTTTC.

This clonotype was counted between two and nine times. V and J are TRBV5-1 and TRBJ2-1, with D perhaps matching TRBD2 (5 bases). The CDR3 has 16 residues. Germline CDR1 reads SGHRS; CDR2 reads YFSETQ. V was trimmed by 7 bases and J by 0 bases, leaving 17 bases between them. In DNA, the CDR3 is TGCGCCAGCGGCAATAGCGCCATTAGCTCCTACAATGAGCAGTTCTTC. Its translation: CASGNSAISSYNEQFF.

In DNA form, the CDR3 reads TGCGCCAGCAGCTTGATTGGTCAGGGTAGGACAGATACGCAGTATTTT. It specifies CASSLIGQGRTDTQYF. J is TRBJ2-3 and V is TRBV5-1; tentative D call: TRBD1 (5 bases). Trimming took off 1 base at V and 3 bases at J, with 15 bases between the two ends. CDR1 is SGHRS, CDR2 YFSETQ, per germline. The CDR3 runs 16 residues.

This clonotype occurred a few times. This chain uses TRBV6-5 with TRBJ2-7, with D possibly being TRBD1 (6 bases). Germline V gives CDR1 MNHEY, CDR2 SVGAGI. There are 13 residues in the CDR3. The V end was cut by 7 bases, the J end by 6 bases, with 16 bases between. The CDR3 region is CASTEGRGFEQYF. The CDR3, as DNA: TGTGCCAGCACCGAAGGCAGGGGCTTCGAGCAGTACTTC.

The chain has TRBV10-3 and TRBJ2-6, with D possibly TRBD2 on 6 matching bases. V lost 6 bases and J lost 0, with 27 bases in between. This CDR3 is 21 amino acids long. From germline, CDR1 is ENHRY and CDR2 SYGVKD. The CDR3 loop is CAISGSWGLGGPSSGANVLTF. The DNA of the CDR3 is TGTGCCATCAGCGGTAGTTGGGGACTTGGTGGTCCTAGCTCTGGGGCCAACGTCCTGACTTTC.

The rearrangement uses TRBV3-1 and TRBJ1-1; TRBD1 matches at 7 bases. V lost 5 bases, J lost 3 bases, and 6 bases stayed unmatched. The CDR3 covers 14 residues. Per the germline V gene, CDR1 is LGHDT and CDR2 is YNNKEL (reference sequence). CDR3 sequence: CASSDRASDTEAFF. CDR3 sequence (DNA): TGTGCCAGCAGCGACAGGGCTTCGGACACTGAAGCTTTCTTT.

This clonotype has a handful of counts. This chain connects TRBV4-3 to TRBJ2-3, with 9 positions matching TRBD1. The CDR3 runs 16 residues. CDR1 and CDR2 (germline): LGHNA, YSLEER. Losses at the gene ends were 4 bases for V and 4 bases for J; bases not matched to a gene: 9. The CDR3: CASSRFDRGASDTQYF. CDR3 bases: TGCGCCAGCAGCCGTTTTGACAGGGGGGCATCAGATACGCAGTATTTT.

The chain is built from TRBV12-3 or TRBV12-4 and TRBJ2-1, with TRBD2 as a possible D gene (6 bases). V gave up 6 bases and J gave up 2 bases, with 11 bases separating them. CDR3 length: 14 amino acids. The CDR3 here is CASRRGGAYNEQFF. The CDR3 coding sequence is TGTGCCAGCAGGAGAGGAGGGGCCTACAATGAGCAGTTCTTC.

The chain couples TRBV29-1 to TRBJ1-1, with a weak D call TRBD1 (6 bases). The CDR3 has 14 residues. Germline CDR1 SQVTM, CDR2 ANQGSEA. V was trimmed by 1 base and J by 0 bases, leaving 9 bases between them. The CDR3 here is CSVEVRGLNTEAFF. The CDR3 DNA is TGCAGCGTTGAAGTTCGGGGGCTGAACACTGAAGCTTTCTTT.

This clonotype was counted only a few times. V gene TRBV4-2 combines with J gene TRBJ2-5; 9 bases align to TRBD1. The germline gives CDR1 LGHNA, CDR2 YNFKEQ. V dropped 3 bases and J dropped 2; count of bases not matched to a gene: 7. The CDR3 has 16 residues. CDR3 sequence reads: CASSQTGQGQQETQYF. As DNA, the CDR3 is TGTGCCAGCAGCCAGACGGGACAGGGACAACAAGAGACCCAGTACTTC.

This clonotype was seen a few times. The genes are TRBV12-3 or TRBV12-4 and TRBJ2-7; maybe TRBD2 (6 bases). Trimming took 3 bases from V and 3 from J, leaving 15 bases between them. The CDR3 is 15 amino acids. In DNA form, the CDR3 reads TGTGCCAGCAGTTTGGGGGGAGCCGGGGGCTACGAGCAGTACTTC. This sequence encodes CASSLGGAGGYEQYF.

This clonotype was observed at least ten times. CDR3 DNA: TGTGCCAGCAGCTTAGTTGGTGGGGCCTACAATGAGCAGTTCTTC. Translated: CASSLVGGAYNEQFF. The chain has TRBV7-9 and TRBJ2-1; D remains unclear. The V gene lost 1 base and the J gene lost 2 bases, with 9 bases spanning the gap. CDR3 length: 15 amino acids. Germline loops: CDR1 SEHNR, CDR2 FQNEAQ (reference sequence).

Many counts were recorded for this clonotype. This chain uses TRBV5-4 with TRBJ1-1; D is possibly TRBD1 (5 bases). The V and J ends lost 4 bases and 5 bases respectively, with 21 bases between them. From germline, CDR1 is SGHNT and CDR2 YYREEE (reference sequence). This CDR3 contains 16 residues. CDR3 nucleotides: TGTGCCAGCAGCCACTGGACATCGACGGAGAGTACTGAAGCTTTCTTT. Residues: CASSHWTSTESTEAFF.

In its sample, this clonotype was seen a few times. V and J are TRBV18 and TRBJ2-7, with 8 bases matching TRBD2. Germline CDR1 and CDR2: KGHSH and LQKENI. This CDR3 contains 17 residues. V lost 3 bases to trimming and J lost 5 bases; unmatched junction nucleotides: 15. The CDR3, as DNA: TGTGCCAGCTCACCTGGGGTTGCGGGGGGCCCCCCGAACGAGCAGTACTTC. Protein sequence: CASSPGVAGGPPNEQYF.

The chain combines TRBV20-1 with TRBJ1-6; D not certain. The germline CDR1 and CDR2 sequences are DFQATT and SNEGSKA (reference sequence). The CDR3 runs 15 residues. Between the trimmed V and J ends, which lost 3 bases and 9 bases, there was a span of 18 bases. In DNA form, the CDR3 reads TGCAGTGCTAGCCCCAGTGTGGGTTCGGGTTCACCCCTCCACTTT. Residues: CSASPSVGSGSPLHF.

In this sample, this clonotype turned up a few times. The CDR3 sequence is CASSSLAGGQFF. The DNA of the CDR3 is TGTGCCAGCAGTTCTCTAGCGGGGGGTCAGTTCTTC. The chain couples TRBV12-3 or TRBV12-4 to TRBJ2-1; 11 nucleotides line up with TRBD2. This CDR3 has 12 amino acids. The ends lost 4 bases at V and 13 bases at J; junction bases unmatched: 3.

In its sample, this clonotype was seen many times. The chain uses TRBV5-1 and TRBJ2-5, with a weak D call TRBD2 (5 bases). V was trimmed by 0 bases and J by 5 bases, leaving 14 bases between them. This CDR3 spans 15 amino acids. Germline values: CDR1 SGHRS, CDR2 YFSETQ. This CDR3 is CASSLAPGMGETQYF. Here the CDR3 DNA reads TGCGCCAGCAGCTTGGCCCCGGGGATGGGGGAGACCCAGTACTTC.

The chain combines TRBV12-3 or TRBV12-4 with TRBJ1-3, with no clear D. The CDR3 is 17 amino acids. V lost 3 bases and J 0 bases, leaving 15 bases between the germline ends. The DNA of the CDR3 is TGTGCCAGCAGTTTCTCCCCCAGTCCACTCTCTGGAAACACCATATATTTT. Translation gives CASSFSPSPLSGNTIYF.